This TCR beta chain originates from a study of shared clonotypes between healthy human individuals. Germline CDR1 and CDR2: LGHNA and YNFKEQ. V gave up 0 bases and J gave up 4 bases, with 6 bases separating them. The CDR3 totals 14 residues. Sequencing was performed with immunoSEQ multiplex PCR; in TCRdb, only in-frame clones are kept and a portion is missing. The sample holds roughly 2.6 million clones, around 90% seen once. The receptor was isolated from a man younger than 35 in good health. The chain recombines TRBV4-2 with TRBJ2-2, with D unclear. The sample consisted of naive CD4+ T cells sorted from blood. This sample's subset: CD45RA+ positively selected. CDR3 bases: TGTGCCAGCAGCCAAGACCTCACCACCGGGGAGCTGTTTTTT. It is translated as CASSQDLTTGELFF.